A single sample is the source of the 10 T cell receptor beta chains below, sequenced in a study of T cell responses to AZD1222 COVID-19 vaccine. The data were produced by immunoSEQ multiplex PCR, yet TCRdb's version contains in-frame clones alone and is incomplete. Altogether some 130,000 clones are present, 85% to 90% being singletons, with the ten largest covering about 3.5%. Sequences were derived from peripheral blood, sampled on day 0 of AZD1222 vaccination. The origin of the receptors is an adult in good health.

The V gene is TRBV29-1, the J gene TRBJ2-2; 8 nucleotides match TRBD1. V lost 2 bases to trimming and J lost 8 bases; unmatched junction nucleotides: 4. The germline CDR1 and CDR2 sequences are SQVTM and ANQGSEA. CDR3 size: 13 residues. This CDR3 reads CSVEQGAGGELFF. The CDR3 bases are TGCAGCGTTGAACAGGGGGCAGGGGGGGAGCTGTTTTTT.

This chain uses TRBV5-1 with TRBJ2-3; 7 bases match TRBD2. Germline CDR1 is SGHRS and CDR2 is YFSETQ. This CDR3 comprises 16 residues. V shed 5 bases and J 2 bases; nucleotides not matched to a gene: 11. CDR3 amino acids: CASRSLADHLTDTQYF. The DNA for the CDR3 is TGCGCCAGCAGAAGCCTAGCGGATCACCTCACAGATACGCAGTATTTT.

This chain joins TRBV12-2 and TRBJ1-5. TRBV12-2 is a pseudogene. The CDR3 contains 16 residues. CDR3 sequence (DNA): TGTGCAAGTCGCCCGGCACCGAGAGCGAGCAATCAGCCCCAGCATTTT. This sequence encodes CASRPAPRASNQPQHF.

Written as DNA, the CDR3 is TGTGCCAGCAGCCGTTCGGGGGGCGTCGAAAAACTGTTTTTT. This translates into CASSRSGGVEKLFF. The chain employs TRBV11-2 and TRBJ1-4, with D tentatively TRBD1 (6 bases). V lost 5 bases and J 8 bases, leaving 15 bases between the germline ends. The CDR3 is 14 amino acids. Germline V gene sequence: CDR1 SGHAT, CDR2 FQNNGV.

The chain couples TRBV7-2 to TRBJ1-3; D is perhaps TRBD1 (6 bases). This CDR3 region has 18 residues. With 4 bases removed from V and 0 bases from J, the gap between germline ends came to 19 bases. Germline-derived CDR1 and CDR2 are SGHTA and FQGNSA. As DNA, the CDR3 is TGTGCCAGCAGCTGGCCTAGGACAGCTAGGAGCTCTGGAAACACCATATATTTT. Translation gives CASSWPRTARSSGNTIYF.

V gene TRBV12-3 or TRBV12-4 combines with J gene TRBJ1-5; D gene ambiguous. This CDR3 contains 13 residues. Trimming removed 6 bases from V and 0 bases from J, with 6 bases in between. CDR3 sequence (DNA): TGTGCCAGCAGCCTCTATAGCAATCAGCCCCAGCATTTT. Translating gives CASSLYSNQPQHF.

The V call is TRBV3-1 (or the pseudogene TRBV3-2), the J call TRBJ1-3; possible D gene TRBD1, 6 bases. Per germline, CDR1 LGHDT and CDR2 YNNKEL (reference sequence). Deletions cut 0 bases from V and 5 bases from J, with 8 bases between. There are 14 residues in the CDR3. Here the CDR3 reads CASSQDRDRNTIYF. In DNA, the CDR3 is TGTGCCAGCAGCCAAGACCGGGACAGAAACACCATATATTTT.

The rearrangement links TRBV14 to TRBJ1-2; 11 bases are shared with TRBD1. The CDR3 has 14 amino acids. Trimming took 3 bases from V and 8 from J; bases not matched to a gene: 5. CDR1 is SGHDN, CDR2 FVKESK, per germline. The CDR3 nucleotides read TGTGCCAGCAGCCAGGGAGGACAGGGGGCCGGCTACACCTTC. Its translation: CASSQGGQGAGYTF.

The rearrangement links TRBV6-5 to TRBJ1-2, with D tentatively TRBD1 (6 bases). V lost 6 bases and J 5 bases, leaving 19 bases between the germline ends. There are 15 residues in the CDR3. The V gene's germline CDR1 is MNHEY and CDR2 SVGAGI. CDR3 amino acids: CASSLGDWGPYGYTF. The CDR3 DNA reads as TGTGCCAGCAGCCTAGGGGATTGGGGGCCTTATGGCTACACCTTC.

This chain links TRBV29-1 with TRBJ1-2, with a weak D call TRBD1 (5 bases). CDR1 is SQVTM, CDR2 ANQGSEA, per germline. The CDR3 totals 13 residues. V was clipped by 6 bases and J by 6 bases, with 17 bases between them. In nucleotides, the CDR3 is TGCAGCGTCGTCCTGGGGGGTGAGGATGGCTACACCTTC. It is translated as CSVVLGGEDGYTF.